This record covers a single TCR beta chain. Antigen specificity is unknown. This entry is derived from a study of blood T cells in healthy people across ages. Study-level results: Per million T cells, the diversity of TCR beta decreased roughly linearly as age advanced.

The use of a sample-barcoded 5' primer and a J-beta primer mix characterized a second PCR of roughly 7 to 11 cycles. Researchers report that each sample yielded at least 2.5 million CDR3-containing paired-end reads. TCRdb reanalysed the 5' RACE reads using MiXCR and keeps one entry per CDR3 protein. Here the sample spans some 800,000 distinct CDR3 sequences, roughly 25% being singletons. V shed 4 bases and J 5 bases; nucleotides not matched to a gene: 8. CDR1 is SGHTA, CDR2 FQGNSA, per germline. This CDR3 contains 15 residues. This sample also belongs to another study, concerning T cells of mothers and their children. This second report adds: Three healthy Caucasian mothers, along with their six children, served as the donors.

Sequenced: blood. The source of this sequence is a boy younger than 18 in good health. This sequence joins TRBV7-2 and TRBJ2-5; 9 nucleotides align to TRBD1. The CDR3 DNA follows: TGTGCCAGCAGCTCACACAGGGGGCTGGCGGAGACCCAGTACTTC. Protein: CASSSHRGLAETQYF.